The 5 T cell receptor beta chains below were found in one sample sequenced in a study of blood T cell repertoires in COVID-19. Sequencing was performed with immunoSEQ multiplex PCR; in TCRdb, only in-frame clones are kept and a portion is missing. The data show some 340,000 clones, with more than 90% seen just once and 3.5% to 5% held by the top ten. The material sequenced was PBMCs or T cells enriched from blood (not recorded which). The receptors were gathered from a woman aged 25 to 45 who had been exposed to COVID-19.

This chain uses TRBV7-2 with TRBJ2-7; a weak D match, TRBD1 (5 bases). CDR3 length: 13 amino acids. Between the trimmed V and J ends, which lost 0 bases and 4 bases, there was a span of 7 bases. CDR1 and CDR2 (germline): SGHTA, FQGNSA. The CDR3 here is CASSLAGAYEQYF. For the CDR3, the DNA is TGTGCCAGCAGCTTAGCAGGGGCGTACGAGCAGTACTTC.

The chain carries TRBV30 and TRBJ1-6; possibly TRBD1 for D (5 bases). V was clipped by 5 bases and J by 6 bases, with 17 bases between them. CDR1 and CDR2 (germline): GTSNPN, SVGIG (reference sequence). CDR3 length: 15 residues. CDR3 protein: CAWVPYSGGNSPLHF. The CDR3 coding sequence is TGTGCCTGGGTTCCTTATTCCGGGGGTAATTCACCCCTCCACTTT.

V is TRBV7-2 and J is TRBJ2-3, with a weak D call TRBD1 (6 bases). The CDR3 covers 15 residues. Between the trimmed V and J ends, which lost 0 bases and 7 bases, there was a span of 14 bases. Looked up from germline, CDR1 is SGHTA and CDR2 is FQGNSA. DNA of the CDR3: TGTGCCAGCAGCTTAGCCCGACAGGAACCTCATACGCAGTATTTT. The encoded protein is CASSLARQEPHTQYF.

The chain couples TRBV9 to TRBJ2-5; 8 positions match TRBD2. Germline values: CDR1 SGDLS, CDR2 YYNGEE. With V trimmed by 3 bases and J by 2 bases, 3 bases remained unmatched. This CDR3 is built from 14 residues. The CDR3 is CASSAGTRQETQYF. The CDR3 coding sequence is TGTGCCAGCAGCGCGGGGACTAGACAAGAGACCCAGTACTTC. The full variable domain, in which reference TRBV9 and TRBJ2-5 provide the parts outside the CDR3, is DSGVTQTPKHLITATGQRVTLRCSPRSGDLSVYWYQQSLDQGLQFLIQYYNGEERAKGNILERFSAQQFPDLHSELNLSSLELGDSALYFCASSAGTRQETQYFGPGTRLLVL.

The J gene is TRBJ2-3, the V gene TRBV2; D possibly corresponds to TRBD2 (7 bases). Between the trimmed V and J ends, which lost 2 bases and 4 bases, there was a span of 10 bases. The CDR3 runs 14 residues. Germline V gives CDR1 SNHLY, CDR2 FYNNEI. CDR3 sequence (DNA): TGTGCCAGCAGTGAAAGGGGGGGGGCAGATACGCAGTATTTT. Its protein product is CASSERGGADTQYF.